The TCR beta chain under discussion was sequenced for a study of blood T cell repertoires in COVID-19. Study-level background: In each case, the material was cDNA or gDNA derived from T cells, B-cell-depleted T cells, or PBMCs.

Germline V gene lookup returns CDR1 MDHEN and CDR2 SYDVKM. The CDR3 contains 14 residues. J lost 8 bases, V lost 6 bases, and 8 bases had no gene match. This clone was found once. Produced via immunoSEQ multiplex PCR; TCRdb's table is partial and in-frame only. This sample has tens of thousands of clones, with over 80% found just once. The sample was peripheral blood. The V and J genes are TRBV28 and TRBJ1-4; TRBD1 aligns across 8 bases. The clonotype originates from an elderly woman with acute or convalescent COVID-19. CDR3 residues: CASRIQGGGEKLFF. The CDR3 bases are TGTGCCAGCAGGATACAGGGGGGAGGCGAAAAACTGTTTTTT.